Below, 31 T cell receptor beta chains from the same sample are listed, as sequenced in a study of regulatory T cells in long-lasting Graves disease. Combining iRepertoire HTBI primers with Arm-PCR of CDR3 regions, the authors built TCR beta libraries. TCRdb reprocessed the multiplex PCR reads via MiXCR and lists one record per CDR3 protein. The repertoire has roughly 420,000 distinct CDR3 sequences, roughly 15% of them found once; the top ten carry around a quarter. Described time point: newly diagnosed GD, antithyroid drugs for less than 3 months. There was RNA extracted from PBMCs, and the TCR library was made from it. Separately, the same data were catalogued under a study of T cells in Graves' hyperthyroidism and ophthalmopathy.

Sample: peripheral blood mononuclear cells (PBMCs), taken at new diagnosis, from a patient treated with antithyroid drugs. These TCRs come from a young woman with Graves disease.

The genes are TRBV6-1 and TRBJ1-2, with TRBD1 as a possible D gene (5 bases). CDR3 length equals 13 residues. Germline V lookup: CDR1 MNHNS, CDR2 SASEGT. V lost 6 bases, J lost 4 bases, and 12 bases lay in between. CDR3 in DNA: TGTGCCAGCAGCAAGACGGGGCTCTATGGCTACACCTTC. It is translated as CASSKTGLYGYTF.

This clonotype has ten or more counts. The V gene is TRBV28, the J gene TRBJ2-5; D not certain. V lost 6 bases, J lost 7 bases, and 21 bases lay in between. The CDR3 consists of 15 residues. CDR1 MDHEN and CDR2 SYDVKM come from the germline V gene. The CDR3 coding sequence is TGTGCCAGCAGCTTTTACCGCCCCCCGTCGTTGACCCAGTACTTC. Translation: CASSFYRPPSLTQYF.

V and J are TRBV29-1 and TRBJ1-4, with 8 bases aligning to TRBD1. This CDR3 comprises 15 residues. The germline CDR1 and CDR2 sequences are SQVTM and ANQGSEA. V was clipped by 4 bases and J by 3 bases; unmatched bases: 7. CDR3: CSVGLTGGSNEKLFF. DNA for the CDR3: TGCAGCGTTGGGTTAACAGGGGGATCTAATGAAAAACTGTTTTTT.

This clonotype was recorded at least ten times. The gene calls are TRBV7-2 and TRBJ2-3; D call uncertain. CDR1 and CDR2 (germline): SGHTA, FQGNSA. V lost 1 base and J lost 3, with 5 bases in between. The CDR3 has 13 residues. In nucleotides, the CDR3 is TGTGCCAGCAGCTTAGGACCAACAGATACGCAGTATTTT. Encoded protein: CASSLGPTDTQYF.

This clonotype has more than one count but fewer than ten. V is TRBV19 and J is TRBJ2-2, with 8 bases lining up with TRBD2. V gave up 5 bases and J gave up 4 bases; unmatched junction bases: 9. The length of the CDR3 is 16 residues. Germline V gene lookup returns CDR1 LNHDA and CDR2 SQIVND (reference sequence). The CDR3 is CASSPQAGVGTGELFF. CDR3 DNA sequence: TGTGCCAGTAGTCCACAAGCGGGAGTGGGCACCGGGGAGCTGTTTTTT.

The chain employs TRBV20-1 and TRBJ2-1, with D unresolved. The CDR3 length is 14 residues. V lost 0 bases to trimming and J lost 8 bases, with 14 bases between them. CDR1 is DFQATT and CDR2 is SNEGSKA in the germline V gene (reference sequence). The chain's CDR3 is CSARDNKRYDEQFF. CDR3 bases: TGCAGTGCTAGAGATAATAAGAGGTACGATGAGCAGTTCTTC.

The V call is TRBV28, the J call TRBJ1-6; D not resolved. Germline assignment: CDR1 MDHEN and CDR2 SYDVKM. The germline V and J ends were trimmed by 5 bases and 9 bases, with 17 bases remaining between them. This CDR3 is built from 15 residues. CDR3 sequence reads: CASSPRRGIGSPLHF. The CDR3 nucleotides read TGTGCCAGCAGTCCAAGACGGGGAATAGGTTCACCCCTCCACTTT.

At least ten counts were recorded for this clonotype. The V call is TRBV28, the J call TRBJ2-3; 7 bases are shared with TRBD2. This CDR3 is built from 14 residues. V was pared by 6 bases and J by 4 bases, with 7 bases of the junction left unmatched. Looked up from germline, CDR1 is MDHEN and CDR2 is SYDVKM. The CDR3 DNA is TGTGCCAGCAGCATAGCGGGTGGCTCAGATACGCAGTATTTT. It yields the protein CASSIAGGSDTQYF. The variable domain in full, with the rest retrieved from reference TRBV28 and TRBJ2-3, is DVKVTQSSRYLVKRTGEKVFLECVQDMDHENMFWYRQDPGLGLRLIYFSYDVKMKEKGDIPEGYSVSREKKERFSLILESASTNQTSMYLCASSIAGGSDTQYFGPGTRLTVL.

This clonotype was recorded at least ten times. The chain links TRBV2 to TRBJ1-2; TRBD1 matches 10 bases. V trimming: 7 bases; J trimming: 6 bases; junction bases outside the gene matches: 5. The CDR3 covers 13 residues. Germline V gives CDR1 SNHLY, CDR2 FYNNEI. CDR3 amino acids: CASKVGTGDGYTF. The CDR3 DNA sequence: TGTGCCAGCAAAGTTGGGACAGGGGATGGCTACACCTTC.

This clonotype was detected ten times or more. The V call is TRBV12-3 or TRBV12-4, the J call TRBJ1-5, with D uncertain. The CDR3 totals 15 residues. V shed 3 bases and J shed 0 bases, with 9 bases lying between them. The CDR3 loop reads CASSFREYSNQPQHF. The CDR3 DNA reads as TGTGCCAGCAGTTTCCGCGAGTATAGCAATCAGCCCCAGCATTTT.

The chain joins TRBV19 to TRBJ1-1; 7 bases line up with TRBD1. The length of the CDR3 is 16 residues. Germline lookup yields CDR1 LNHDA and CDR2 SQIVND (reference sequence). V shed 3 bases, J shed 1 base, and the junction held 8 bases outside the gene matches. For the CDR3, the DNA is TGTGCCAGTAGTATGCTAGGGGGCTTGGGGAACACTGAAGCTTTCTTT. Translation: CASSMLGGLGNTEAFF.

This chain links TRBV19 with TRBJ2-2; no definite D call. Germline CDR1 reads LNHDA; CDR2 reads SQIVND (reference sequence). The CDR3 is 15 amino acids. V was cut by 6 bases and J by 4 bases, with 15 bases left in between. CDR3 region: CASRGYGRTTGELFF. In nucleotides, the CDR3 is TGTGCCAGTAGGGGTTATGGCCGAACCACCGGGGAGCTGTTTTTT.

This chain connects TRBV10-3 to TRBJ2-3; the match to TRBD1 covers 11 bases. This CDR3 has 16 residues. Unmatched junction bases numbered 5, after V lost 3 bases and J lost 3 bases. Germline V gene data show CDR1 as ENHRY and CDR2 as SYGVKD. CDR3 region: CAISDRGQGVTDTQYF. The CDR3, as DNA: TGTGCCATCAGTGATCGGGGACAGGGGGTAACAGATACGCAGTATTTT.

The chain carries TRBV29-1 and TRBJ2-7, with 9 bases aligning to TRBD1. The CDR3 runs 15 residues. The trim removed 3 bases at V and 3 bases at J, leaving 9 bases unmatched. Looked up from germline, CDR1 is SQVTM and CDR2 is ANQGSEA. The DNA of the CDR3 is TGCAGCGTTGATTTGGTGGACAGGGGTGGCTACGAGCAGTACTTC. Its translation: CSVDLVDRGGYEQYF.

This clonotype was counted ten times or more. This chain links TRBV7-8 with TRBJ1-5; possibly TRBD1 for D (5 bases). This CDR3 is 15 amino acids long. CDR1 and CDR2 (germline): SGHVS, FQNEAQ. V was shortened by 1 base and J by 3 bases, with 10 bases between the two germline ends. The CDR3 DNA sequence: TGTGCCAGCAGCTTAGTCAGGGCGTCCAATCAGCCCCAGCATTTT. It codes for CASSLVRASNQPQHF.

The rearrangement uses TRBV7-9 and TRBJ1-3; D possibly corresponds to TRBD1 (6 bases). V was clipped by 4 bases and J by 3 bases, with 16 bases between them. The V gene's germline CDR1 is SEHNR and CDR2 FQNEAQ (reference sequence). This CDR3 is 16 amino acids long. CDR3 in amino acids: CASSSSRDTDGNTIYF. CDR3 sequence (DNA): TGTGCCAGCAGCTCGTCCCGGGACACGGATGGAAACACCATATATTTT.

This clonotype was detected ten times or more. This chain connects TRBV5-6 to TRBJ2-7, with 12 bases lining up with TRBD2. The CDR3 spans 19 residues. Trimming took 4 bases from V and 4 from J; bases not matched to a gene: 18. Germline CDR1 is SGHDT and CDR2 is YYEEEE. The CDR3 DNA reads TGTGCCAGCAGCCACCGTGGGTCCGGACTAGCGGGGAGAACTTACGAGCAGTACTTC. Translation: CASSHRGSGLAGRTYEQYF.

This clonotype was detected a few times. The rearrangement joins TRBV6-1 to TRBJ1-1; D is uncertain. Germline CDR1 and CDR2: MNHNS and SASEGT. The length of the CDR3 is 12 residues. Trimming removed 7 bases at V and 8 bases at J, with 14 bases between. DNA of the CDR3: TGTGCCAGCATCCATAAGGGAGACGAAGCTTTCTTT. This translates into CASIHKGDEAFF.

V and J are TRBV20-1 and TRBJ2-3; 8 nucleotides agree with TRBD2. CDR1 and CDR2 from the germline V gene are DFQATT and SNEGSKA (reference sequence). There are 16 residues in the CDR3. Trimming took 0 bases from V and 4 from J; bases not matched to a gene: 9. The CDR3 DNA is TGCAGTGCTAGAGATTGGGGCGGGAGGAGCGCAGATACGCAGTATTTT. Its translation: CSARDWGGRSADTQYF.

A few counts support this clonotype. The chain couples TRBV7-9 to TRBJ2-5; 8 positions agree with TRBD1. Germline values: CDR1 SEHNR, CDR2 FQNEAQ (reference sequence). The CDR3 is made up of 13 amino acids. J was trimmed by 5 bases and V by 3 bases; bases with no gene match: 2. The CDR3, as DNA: TGTGCCAGCAGCTTTCAGGGGGCTGAGACCCAGTACTTC. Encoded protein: CASSFQGAETQYF.

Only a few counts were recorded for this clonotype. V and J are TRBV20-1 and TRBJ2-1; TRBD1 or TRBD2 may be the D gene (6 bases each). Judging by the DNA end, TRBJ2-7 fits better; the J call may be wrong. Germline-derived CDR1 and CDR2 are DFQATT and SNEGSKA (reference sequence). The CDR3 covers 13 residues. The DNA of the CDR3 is TGCAGTGCTAGTTTTAGGGGGGTCCACGAGCAGTACTTC. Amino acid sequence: CSASFRGVHEQYF.

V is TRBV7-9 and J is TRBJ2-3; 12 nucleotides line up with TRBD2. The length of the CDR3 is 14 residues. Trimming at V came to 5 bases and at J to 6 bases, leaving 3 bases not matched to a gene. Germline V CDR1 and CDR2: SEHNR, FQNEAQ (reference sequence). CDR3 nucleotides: TGTGCCAGCAGCCCCGGGACTAGCGGGGATACGCAGTATTTT. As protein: CASSPGTSGDTQYF. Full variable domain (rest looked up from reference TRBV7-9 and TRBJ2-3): DTGVSQNPRHKITKRGQNVTFRCDPISEHNRLYWYRQTLGQGPEFLTYFQNEAQLEKSRLLSDRFSAERPKGSFSTLEIQRTEQGDSAMYLCASSPGTSGDTQYFGPGTRLTVL.

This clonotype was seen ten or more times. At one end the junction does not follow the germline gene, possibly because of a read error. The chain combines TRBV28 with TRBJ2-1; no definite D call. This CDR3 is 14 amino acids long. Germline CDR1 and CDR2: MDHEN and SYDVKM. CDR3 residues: CASSQGQAYNEQFF. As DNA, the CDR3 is TGCGCCAGCAGCCAAGGGCAGGCCTACAATGAGCAGTTCTTC.

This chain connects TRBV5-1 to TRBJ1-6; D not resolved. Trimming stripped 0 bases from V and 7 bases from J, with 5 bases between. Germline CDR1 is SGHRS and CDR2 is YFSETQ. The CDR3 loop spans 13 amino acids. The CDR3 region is CASSLGMNSPLHF. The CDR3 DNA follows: TGCGCCAGCAGCTTGGGAATGAATTCACCCCTCCACTTT. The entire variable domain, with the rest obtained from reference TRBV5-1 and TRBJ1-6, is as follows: KAGVTQTPRYLIKTRGQQVTLSCSPISGHRSVSWYQQTPGQGLQFLFEYFSETQRNKGNFPGRFSGRQFSNSRSEMNVSTLELGDSALYLCASSLGMNSPLHFGNGTRLTVT.

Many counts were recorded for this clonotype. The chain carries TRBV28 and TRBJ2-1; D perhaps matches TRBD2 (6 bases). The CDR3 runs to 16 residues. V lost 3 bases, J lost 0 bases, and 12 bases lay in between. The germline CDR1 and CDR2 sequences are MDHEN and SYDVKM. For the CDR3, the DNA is TGTGCCAGCAGTTTCGCTAGCGATAGCTCCTACAATGAGCAGTTCTTC. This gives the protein CASSFASDSSYNEQFF.

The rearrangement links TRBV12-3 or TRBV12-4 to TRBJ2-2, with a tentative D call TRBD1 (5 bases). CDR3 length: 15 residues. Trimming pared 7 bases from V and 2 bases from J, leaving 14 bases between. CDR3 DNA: TGTGCCAGCACCCCGACAGATTTAAACACCGGGGAGCTGTTTTTT. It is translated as CASTPTDLNTGELFF.

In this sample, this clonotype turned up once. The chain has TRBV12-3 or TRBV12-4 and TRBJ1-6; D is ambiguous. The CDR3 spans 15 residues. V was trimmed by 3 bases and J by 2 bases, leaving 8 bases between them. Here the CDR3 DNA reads TGTGCCAGCAGTTTCCAGAGCCCCTATAATTCACCCCTCCACTTT. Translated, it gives CASSFQSPYNSPLHF.

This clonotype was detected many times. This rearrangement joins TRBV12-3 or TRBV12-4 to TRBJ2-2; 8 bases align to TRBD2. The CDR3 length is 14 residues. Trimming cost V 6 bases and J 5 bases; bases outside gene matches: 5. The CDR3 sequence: CASRRGEMTGELFF. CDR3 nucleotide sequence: TGTGCCAGCAGGCGGGGGGAGATGACCGGGGAGCTGTTTTTT.

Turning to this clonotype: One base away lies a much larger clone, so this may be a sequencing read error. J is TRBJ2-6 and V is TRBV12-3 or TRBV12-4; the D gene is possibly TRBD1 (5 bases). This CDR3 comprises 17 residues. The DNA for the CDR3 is TGTGACAGCAGTCTCGCGGCAGGTCCCCTCAGGGACAACGTCCTGACTTTC. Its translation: CDSSLAAGPLRDNVLTF.

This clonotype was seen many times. The CDR3 is CASSPSWDSNFQETQYF. DNA of the CDR3: TGTGCCAGCAGCCCGAGCTGGGATTCGAACTTTCAAGAGACCCAGTACTTC. This rearrangement joins TRBV12-3 or TRBV12-4 to TRBJ2-5; D is ambiguous. The CDR3 sequence is 17 residues long. Trimming removed 6 bases from V and 2 bases from J, with 22 bases in between.

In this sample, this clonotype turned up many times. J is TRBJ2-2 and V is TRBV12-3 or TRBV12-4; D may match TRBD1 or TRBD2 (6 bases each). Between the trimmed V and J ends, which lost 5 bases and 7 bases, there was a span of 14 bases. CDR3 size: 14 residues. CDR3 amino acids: CASSLWGADGELFF. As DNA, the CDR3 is TGTGCCAGCAGTCTTTGGGGGGCCGACGGGGAGCTGTTTTTT.